This is a list of T cell receptor beta chains from one sample in a study of PD-L1 blockade in urothelial cancer. Profiled with immunoSEQ multiplex PCR; TCRdb holds only in-frame clones, not every one. The repertoire includes about 95,000 clones, 87% of them detected once, and 2% sits in the top ten. The specimen comprised PBMCs, sampled around atezolizumab (anti-PD-L1) treatment. All receptors derive from a man aged 60 to 69 with urothelial cancer. The CDR3 runs from the conserved cysteine through the conserved F or W. The D gene is left open where the match is weak.

j_call	v_call	d_call	cdr3_nt	cdr3_aa
TRBJ2-3	TRBV27	NA	TGTGCCAGCAGCCGACTCACAGATACGCAGTATTTT	CASSRLTDTQYF
TRBJ2-7	TRBV6-5	NA	TGTGCCAGCATCTCGCGGAAGAGCTCCTACGAGCAGTACTTC	CASISRKSSYEQYF
TRBJ2-7	TRBV27	NA	TGTGCCAGCAGTTTTCGGGGGATTTACGAGCAGTACTTC	CASSFRGIYEQYF
TRBJ2-3	TRBV6-6	TRBD2	TGTGCCAGCAGTCGGGAGGGGTTGACAGATACGCAGTATTTT	CASSREGLTDTQYF
TRBJ2-1	TRBV12-5	NA	TGTGCTAGTGGGCAACTCAATGAGCAGTTCTTC	CASGQLNEQFF
TRBJ2-1	TRBV6-4	TRBD1	TGTGCCAGCAGCCCTGGGACAGGGGGCGATGAGCAGTTCTTC	CASSPGTGGDEQFF
TRBJ1-5	TRBV25-1	NA	TGTGCCAGCCGGGCAGGGGTCAATCAGCCCCAGCATTTT	CASRAGVNQPQHF
TRBJ1-5	TRBV2	NA	TGTGCCAGCGGACAGTATAGCAATCAGCCCCAGCATTTT	CASGQYSNQPQHF
TRBJ2-1	TRBV4-3	TRBD2	TGCGCCAGCAGCCAAGATGGGACTAGCTACAATGAGCAGTTCTTC	CASSQDGTSYNEQFF
TRBJ2-1	TRBV5-4	TRBD1	TGTGCCAGCAGGGACAGGGGGAGGACGGGTGAGCAGTTCTTC	CASRDRGRTGEQFF